This is a list of T cell receptor beta chains from one sample in a study of T cell responses to AZD1222 COVID-19 vaccine. TCRdb's copy holds only in-frame clones and misses some; the assay was immunoSEQ multiplex PCR. The sample comprises approximately 150,000 clones, about nine tenths of which are singletons, and about 4% rests with the top ten. The specimen comprised peripheral blood, sampled 28 days after the second AZD1222 dose. The receptors originated from an adult who received the AZD1222 COVID-19 vaccine. Both conserved end residues are part of each CDR3.

v_call: TRBV11-3
j_call: TRBJ2-2
cdr3_aa: CASSLVAGAGTGELFF

v_call: TRBV7-3
j_call: TRBJ1-6
cdr3_aa: CASSLGAGTNSPLHF

v_call: TRBV10-3
j_call: TRBJ2-3
cdr3_aa: CAISMTGDYTDTQYF

v_call: TRBV2
j_call: TRBJ1-3
cdr3_aa: CASSEGVLRPVGNTIYF

v_call: TRBV11-2
j_call: TRBJ2-3
cdr3_aa: CASSLGGLAGRLDTQYF

v_call: TRBV5-8
j_call: TRBJ1-2
cdr3_aa: CASSGLRDGTGDGYTF

v_call: TRBV5-8
j_call: TRBJ1-1
cdr3_aa: CASSFALEAFF

v_call: TRBV30
j_call: TRBJ1-5
cdr3_aa: CAWSAGLDNQPQHF

v_call: TRBV2
j_call: TRBJ1-3
cdr3_aa: CAILTGRNTIYF

v_call: TRBV4-2
j_call: TRBJ1-1
cdr3_aa: CASSQDLLIKNTEAFF

v_call: TRBV7-8
j_call: TRBJ1-2
cdr3_aa: CASSLVPGVYGYTF

v_call: TRBV6-5
j_call: TRBJ2-1
cdr3_aa: CASSPRGYNEQFF